A selection of T cell receptor beta chains follows, all from one sample in a study of cytomegalovirus exposure and HLA in healthy donors. Sequenced by immunoSEQ multiplex PCR; TCRdb stores in-frame clones only, minus some. The sample records roughly 100,000 clones, approximately 71% being singletons. Sequenced sample: PBMCs. All receptors come from a male donor in good health and CMV-seropositive. Each CDR3 is given with its conserved first and last residue. D genes are given only for firm matches. Size is omitted from some rows. Given values are once, few, many or a class for expanded clones.

v_call	j_call	d_call	clone_size	cdr3_nt	cdr3_aa
TRBV7-9	TRBJ1-2	TRBD1	.	TGTTCCAGCAGCTTAGCTATGTCGGACAGGGGTAACGGTGGCTACACCTTC	CSSSLAMSDRGNGGYTF
TRBV5-1	TRBJ1-2	.	.	TGCGCCAGCAGCTTAAACAGGGATGGCTACACCTTC	CASSLNRDGYTF
TRBV2	TRBJ1-5	.	.	TGTGCCAGCAGGATCGGTCCAAATCAGCCCCAGCATTTT	CASRIGPNQPQHF
TRBV5-1	TRBJ2-1	TRBD2	once	TGCGCCAGCAGCTTGGGTCTAAGGACTAGCGATGAGCAGTTCTTC	CASSLGLRTSDEQFF
TRBV28	TRBJ1-5	TRBD1	few	TGTGCCAGCAGCCTCGGGGACAGGGTGCTCCATCAGCCCCAGCATTTT	CASSLGDRVLHQPQHF
TRBV28	TRBJ1-5	TRBD1	once	TGTGCCAGCAGTTTCGGGACAGGGTATCAGCCCCAGCATTTT	CASSFGTGYQPQHF
TRBV27	TRBJ1-2	TRBD1	.	TGTGCCAGCAGGGGCCCCGGGCAGGGGGTAAGGTATGGCTACACCTTC	CASRGPGQGVRYGYTF
TRBV18	TRBJ2-5	.	.	TGTGCCAGCTCACAGGGGACTCAGGGGGAGCAGTACTTC	CASSQGTQGEQYF
TRBV7-3	TRBJ2-2	.	.	TGTGCCAGCAGTCTACAGCCTACGAACACCGGGGAGCTGTTTTTT	CASSLQPTNTGELFF
TRBV2	TRBJ2-1	TRBD2	.	TGTGCCAGCAGTGGACTAGCGGGAGGGTACAATGAGCAGTTCTTC	CASSGLAGGYNEQFF
TRBV6-6	TRBJ1-4	.	many	TGTGCCAGCAGTCAGGGAAGTAATGAAAAACTGTTTTTT	CASSQGSNEKLFF
TRBV27	TRBJ2-1	TRBD2	.	TGTGCCAGCAGTTTAGGGACTAGCGGGGTCTACAATGAGCAGTTCTTC	CASSLGTSGVYNEQFF
TRBV2	TRBJ2-5	.	large	TGTGCCAGCAGTGAAAGGACACAGTACCAAGAGACCCAGTACTTC	CASSERTQYQETQYF
TRBV5-1	TRBJ2-7	.	.	TGCGCCAGCAGCTTGGGGGGACAAATCTACGAGCAGTACTTC	CASSLGGQIYEQYF
TRBV11-2	TRBJ1-1	TRBD1	.	TGTGCCAGCAGCCTACGACAGGGAAACACTGAAGCTTTCTTT	CASSLRQGNTEAFF
TRBV2	TRBJ1-1	TRBD1	.	TGTGCCAGCAGCGTGGACAGGCTCATGAACACTGAAGCTTTCTTT	CASSVDRLMNTEAFF
TRBV23-1	TRBJ1-3	TRBD1	few	TGCGCCAGCAGTCAGTCCGGGGACAGGGGGGCCCTCTCTGGAAACACCATATATTTT	CASSQSGDRGALSGNTIYF
TRBV6-6	TRBJ2-3	TRBD1	.	TGTGCCAGCAGTTACCAGACAGGGGGGGCAGATACGCAGTATTTT	CASSYQTGGADTQYF
TRBV29-1	TRBJ2-7	.	few	TGCAGCGTTGAGGCAGGTTCCTACGAGCAGTACTTC	CSVEAGSYEQYF
TRBV28	TRBJ2-7	.	.	TGTGCCAGCAGGCCGAAGGGGTGGGACTACGAGCAGTACTTC	CASRPKGWDYEQYF
TRBV27	TRBJ2-1	.	.	TGTGCCAGCAGGGGCAGGGTGGAGAATGAGCAGTTCTTC	CASRGRVENEQFF
TRBV6-5	TRBJ1-5	TRBD1	.	TGTGCCAGCAGTCCAGGGACAGTAAATCAGCCCCAGCATTTT	CASSPGTVNQPQHF
TRBV5-4	TRBJ2-7	TRBD1	.	TGTGCCAGCAGCGACCGGGACAGGGGTTCTGCCTACGAGCAGTACTTC	CASSDRDRGSAYEQYF
TRBV7-2	TRBJ2-1	.	once	TGTGCCAGCAGCCCCGTTCAGGAGGGAAGGTACAATGAGCAGTTCTTC	CASSPVQEGRYNEQFF